A single sample is the source of the 21 T cell receptor beta chains below, sequenced in a study of HIV-infected patients and healthy controls. Follow-up blood was drawn about 14 weeks, roughly three months, after antiretroviral therapy began. The repertoire came from unfractionated whole blood and reflected all unsorted peripheral T cells. Alpha and beta constant-region primers primed reverse transcription of around 0.5 ug RNA. Alpha and beta chain libraries were made separately by chain-specific third strand synthesis with multiplexing indices. One entry per CDR3 protein results from TCRdb running MiXCR on the 5' RACE reads. Seen here are about 7,900 distinct CDR3 sequences, about 8% observed once, and the top ten hold roughly 10%. The material sequenced was blood, taken during antiretroviral therapy. These receptors were collected from an adult with HIV infection.

In this sample, this clonotype is medium-sized. CDR3 loop: CASSFQGTGEAFF. For the CDR3, the DNA is TGTGCCAGCAGCTTTCAGGGAACTGGGGAAGCTTTCTTT. The chain combines TRBV14 with TRBJ1-1, with a weak D call TRBD1 (5 bases). The CDR3 extends over 13 amino acids. The germline CDR1 and CDR2 sequences are SGHDN and FVKESK. V lost 5 bases and J 8 bases, leaving 15 bases between the germline ends.

This clonotype is medium-sized by share. The V gene is TRBV5-4, the J gene TRBJ2-7, with D possibly TRBD2 on 5 matching bases. Deletions cut 4 bases from V and 6 bases from J, with 20 bases between. Germline CDR1 is SGHNT and CDR2 is YYREEE (reference sequence). This CDR3 region has 15 residues. CDR3 protein: CASSRSGGPRSEQYF. CDR3 nucleotides: TGTGCCAGCAGCCGCTCTGGAGGACCGAGGAGCGAGCAGTACTTC. Full variable domain (missing parts from reference TRBV5-4 and TRBJ2-7): ETGVTQSPTHLIKTRGQQVTLRCSSQSGHNTVSWYQQALGQGPQFIFQYYREEENGRGNFPPRFSGLQFPNYSSELNVNALELDDSALYLCASSRSGGPRSEQYFGPGTRLTVT.

This clonotype was seen ten or more times. The chain uses TRBV25-1 and TRBJ1-5; D perhaps matches TRBD1 (6 bases). Per germline, CDR1 MGHDK and CDR2 SYGVNS. The CDR3 extends over 16 amino acids. Trimming removed 1 base at V and 2 bases at J, with 12 bases between. CDR3 DNA sequence: TGTGCCAGCAGTGAATTAGGGGGTGTCGGCAATCAGCCCCAGCATTTT. It is translated as CASSELGGVGNQPQHF.

This clonotype was counted only a few times. This chain uses TRBV20-1 with TRBJ2-7, with D perhaps TRBD2 (6 bases). This CDR3 is built from 14 residues. Germline values: CDR1 DFQATT, CDR2 SNEGSKA (reference sequence). Trimming shortened V by 5 bases and J by 0 bases, and 14 bases separated the two germline ends. The CDR3 DNA follows: TGCAGTGCTGGAAGACTAGAGAGCTCCTACGAGCAGTACTTC. Its translation is CSAGRLESSYEQYF.

Relative to its sample, this clonotype is medium-sized. The J gene is TRBJ2-5, the V gene TRBV5-1; a possible D gene is TRBD1 (5 bases). The V gene's germline CDR1 is SGHRS and CDR2 YFSETQ. Trimming pared 4 bases from V and 2 bases from J, leaving 18 bases between. The CDR3 is 16 residues long. The CDR3 loop is CASSTDPDTAQETQYF. The CDR3 bases are TGCGCCAGCAGCACAGACCCGGACACGGCTCAAGAGACCCAGTACTTC. Full variable domain (outside the CDR3, taken from reference TRBV5-1 and TRBJ2-5): KAGVTQTPRYLIKTRGQQVTLSCSPISGHRSVSWYQQTPGQGLQFLFEYFSETQRNKGNFPGRFSGRQFSNSRSEMNVSTLELGDSALYLCASSTDPDTAQETQYFGPGTRLLVL.

This clonotype was counted many times. This chain uses TRBV3-1 with TRBJ2-1, with D perhaps assigned TRBD1 or TRBD2 (5 bases each). Between the trimmed V and J ends, which lost 4 bases and 9 bases, there was a span of 10 bases. CDR1 is LGHDT and CDR2 is YNNKEL in the germline V gene (reference sequence). CDR3 length: 12 residues. In DNA form, the CDR3 reads TGTGCCAGCAGCCGGCCCGGGACTGAGCAGTTCTTC. Its protein is CASSRPGTEQFF.

This clonotype was seen repeatedly, ten times or more. The chain joins TRBV7-8 to TRBJ1-1, with a weak D call TRBD1 (6 bases). The V end was cut by 5 bases, the J end by 6 bases, with 13 bases between. The germline V gene encodes CDR1 SGHVS and CDR2 FQNEAQ. The CDR3 consists of 13 residues. The CDR3 protein is CASSLIQGAEAFF. CDR3 sequence (DNA): TGTGCCAGCAGCCTAATACAGGGCGCTGAAGCTTTCTTT. Drawing the rest from reference TRBV7-8 and TRBJ1-1, the complete variable domain is GAGVSQSPRYKVAKRGQDVALRCDPISGHVSLFWYQQALGQGPEFLTYFQNEAQLDKSGLPSDRFFAERPEGSVSTLKIQRTQQEDSAVYLCASSLIQGAEAFFGQGTRLTVV.

This clonotype was picked up many times. The chain joins TRBV7-3 to TRBJ2-2, with D perhaps TRBD1 (6 bases). This CDR3 has 14 residues. Germline CDR1 and CDR2: SGHTA and FQGTGA. Trimming removed 4 bases at V and 7 bases at J, with 13 bases between. The CDR3 is CASSSQGPGGELFF. For the CDR3, the DNA is TGTGCCAGCAGCTCACAGGGACCGGGCGGGGAGCTGTTTTTT. Based on the CDR3 plus reference TRBV7-3 and TRBJ2-2, the full variable domain is GAGVSQTPSNKVTEKGKYVELRCDPISGHTALYWYRQSLGQGPEFLIYFQGTGAADDSGLPNDRFFAVRPEGSVSTLKIQRTERGDSAVYLCASSSQGPGGELFFGEGSRLTVL.

This clonotype appeared a few times. The V call is TRBV7-9, the J call TRBJ2-2; 10 nucleotides align to TRBD1. Germline CDR1 SEHNR, CDR2 FQNEAQ (reference sequence). This CDR3 region has 16 residues. The J segment lost 4 bases and the V segment lost 3 bases, leaving 5 bases of the junction unmatched. The CDR3 spells CASSFRDRGFTGELFF. As DNA, the CDR3 is TGTGCCAGCAGCTTCCGGGACAGGGGATTCACCGGGGAGCTGTTTTTT.

This clonotype was seen more than once but under ten times. The J gene is TRBJ2-7, the V gene TRBV12-3 or TRBV12-4; D is possibly TRBD1 (5 bases). Trimming stripped 4 bases from V and 6 bases from J, with 10 bases between. This CDR3 is built from 12 residues. The CDR3 sequence is CASSSTGPEQYF. DNA of the CDR3: TGTGCCAGCAGTTCAACAGGTCCCGAGCAGTACTTC.

By share of the sample, this clonotype is medium-sized. This chain links TRBV28 with TRBJ2-3; 8 positions agree with TRBD2. The germline V gene has CDR1 MDHEN and CDR2 SYDVKM. V was pared by 5 bases and J by 2 bases, with 6 bases of the junction left unmatched. The CDR3 is made up of 15 amino acids. CDR3 sequence (DNA): TGTGCCAGCAGTCGACTAGCGCCTAACACAGATACGCAGTATTTT. This sequence encodes CASSRLAPNTDTQYF.

By sample share, this clonotype is medium-sized. The V and J genes are TRBV7-8 and TRBJ2-4, with D possibly TRBD2 on 5 matching bases. V was clipped by 5 bases and J by 0 bases, with 14 bases between them. There are 16 residues in the CDR3. Germline V gene sequence: CDR1 SGHVS, CDR2 FQNEAQ. DNA for the CDR3: TGTGCCAGCAGCACCGAGGGATACGTAGCCAAAAACATTCAGTACTTC. Residues: CASSTEGYVAKNIQYF.

This clonotype was seen a few times. The genes are TRBV6-5 and TRBJ2-5, with D perhaps TRBD2 (7 bases). The V end was cut by 5 bases, the J end by 6 bases, with 16 bases between. The CDR3 totals 14 residues. The germline CDR1 and CDR2 sequences are MNHEY and SVGAGI. The CDR3 is CASSPPGGAKTQYF. The CDR3 DNA sequence: TGTGCCAGCAGTCCCCCTGGGGGGGCGAAGACCCAGTACTTC.

This clonotype was counted between two and nine times. In DNA, the CDR3 is TGTGCCTGGTCGACTAGCGGGGTGACTTGGTTCTTC. Its translation is CAWSTSGVTWFF. The chain links TRBV30 to TRBJ2-1, with TRBD2 matching 11 bases. The CDR3 is made up of 12 amino acids. The ends lost 5 bases at V and 15 bases at J; junction bases unmatched: 9. The germline gives CDR1 GTSNPN, CDR2 SVGIG (reference sequence).

There are a few counts of this clonotype. The rearrangement links TRBV12-3 or TRBV12-4 to TRBJ2-1; 8 positions agree with TRBD1. The V segment lost 4 bases and the J segment 0 bases; nucleotides outside the gene matches: 5. This CDR3 is built from 16 residues. CDR3 sequence: CASSSQGASSYNEQFF. In DNA form, the CDR3 reads TGTGCCAGCAGTTCCCAGGGGGCAAGCTCCTACAATGAGCAGTTCTTC.

This clonotype showed up many times. The V call is TRBV7-9, the J call TRBJ1-2; D call uncertain. This CDR3 spans 14 amino acids. Germline V gene data show CDR1 as SEHNR and CDR2 as FQNEAQ (reference sequence). With 1 base removed from V and 2 bases from J, the gap between germline ends came to 8 bases. For the CDR3, the DNA is TGTGCCAGCAGCTTAGAGGTCCTAAACTATGGCTACACCTTC. Translated, it gives CASSLEVLNYGYTF. Using reference TRBV7-9 and TRBJ1-2 for the parts outside the CDR3, the full variable domain is DTGVSQNPRHKITKRGQNVTFRCDPISEHNRLYWYRQTLGQGPEFLTYFQNEAQLEKSRLLSDRFSAERPKGSFSTLEIQRTEQGDSAMYLCASSLEVLNYGYTFGSGTRLTVV.

Judged by abundance, this clonotype is medium-sized (0.01 to 0.1%). CDR3 loop: CASGLGTSGRGNEQFF. For the CDR3, the DNA is TGTGCTAGTGGTCTCGGGACTAGCGGGAGAGGGAATGAGCAGTTCTTC. V and J are TRBV12-5 and TRBJ2-1, with 14 bases fitting TRBD2. Per the germline V gene, CDR1 is LGHNT and CDR2 is FRNRAP. Trimming cost V 5 bases and J 7 bases; bases outside gene matches: 7. The CDR3 covers 16 residues.

By sample fraction, this clonotype is medium-sized. The V gene is TRBV20-1, the J gene TRBJ2-2, with 9 bases lining up with TRBD2. Germline loops: CDR1 DFQATT, CDR2 SNEGSKA (reference sequence). J gave up 6 bases and V 1 base, and 6 bases lay outside the gene matches. The length of the CDR3 is 15 residues. This chain's CDR3 is CSARGQREEPGELFF. The CDR3 coding sequence is TGCAGTGCTAGAGGGCAGCGGGAGGAACCCGGGGAGCTGTTTTTT.

This clonotype was recorded at least ten times. The gene calls are TRBV21-1 and TRBJ1-5; no DNA check was done on the table's D call, TRBD1. TRBV21-1 is a pseudogene. CDR3 length: 18 amino acids. The CDR3 DNA sequence: TGTGCCAGCAGCAAAAATTGCGATGGTGGGACAAGCAATCAGCCCCAGCATTTT. Translated, it gives CASSKNCDGGTSNQPQHF.

At least ten counts were recorded for this clonotype. The gene calls are TRBV9 and TRBJ2-1, with TRBD2 matching over 15 bases. The CDR3 has 16 residues. Germline CDR1 SGDLS, CDR2 YYNGEE. V trimming: 4 bases; J trimming: 4 bases; junction bases outside the gene matches: 3. The CDR3 reads CASSPGTSGGYNEQFF. The CDR3 bases are TGTGCCAGCAGCCCCGGGACTAGCGGGGGGTACAATGAGCAGTTCTTC.

This clonotype qualifies as medium-sized (0.01 to 0.1%). The V call is TRBV7-9, the J call TRBJ2-3, with TRBD2 identical over 9 bases. Germline V gene sequence: CDR1 SEHNR, CDR2 FQNEAQ (reference sequence). CDR3 length equals 16 residues. J lost 2 bases, V lost 2 bases, and 5 bases had no gene match. CDR3 protein: CASSLSVAGDTDTQYF. The CDR3 nucleotides read TGTGCCAGCAGCTTAAGCGTAGCGGGGGACACAGATACGCAGTATTTT.